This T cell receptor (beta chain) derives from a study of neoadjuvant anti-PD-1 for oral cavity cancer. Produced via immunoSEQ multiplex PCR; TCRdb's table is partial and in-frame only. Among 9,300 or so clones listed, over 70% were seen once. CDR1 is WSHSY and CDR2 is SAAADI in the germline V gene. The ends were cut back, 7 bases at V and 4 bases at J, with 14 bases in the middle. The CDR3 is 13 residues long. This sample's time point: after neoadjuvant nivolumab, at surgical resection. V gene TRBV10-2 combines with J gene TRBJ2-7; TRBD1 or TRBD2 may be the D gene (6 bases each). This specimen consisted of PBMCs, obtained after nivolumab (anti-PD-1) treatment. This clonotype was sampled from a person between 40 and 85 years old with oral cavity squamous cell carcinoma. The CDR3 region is CASTRLGGYEQYF. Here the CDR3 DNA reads TGCGCCAGCACCCGACTAGGGGGTTACGAGCAGTACTTC.